These 5 T cell receptor beta chains were all obtained from the same sample, sequenced in a study of T cell repertoires in ileal Crohn's disease. Specified time point: inflamed ileum from the surgical specimen. Only in-frame clones appear in the TCRdb table, and some are missing; sequencing was by immunoSEQ multiplex PCR. The sample carries 9,500 to 12,000 clones, over 75% recorded once. Source material: ileal tissue. These receptors all come from an adult with Crohn's disease.

The rearrangement uses TRBV2 and TRBJ1-6, with D unresolved. Germline CDR1 reads SNHLY; CDR2 reads FYNNEI. The CDR3 runs to 15 residues. V was shortened by 4 bases and J by 7 bases, with 14 bases between the two germline ends. The CDR3 reads CASSGTIQRNSPLHF. The CDR3 coding sequence is TGTGCCAGCAGTGGAACAATTCAACGGAATTCACCCCTCCACTTT.

V gene TRBV12-5 combines with J gene TRBJ2-1, with TRBD2 as a possible D gene (6 bases). The length of the CDR3 is 17 residues. The germline V and J ends were trimmed by 0 bases and 7 bases, with 19 bases remaining between them. Germline V gene lookup returns CDR1 LGHNT and CDR2 FRNRAP. The CDR3 sequence: CASGLVQVSGVRNEQFF. DNA for the CDR3: TGTGCTAGTGGTTTGGTACAGGTATCGGGGGTGCGGAATGAGCAGTTCTTC.

DNA of the CDR3: TGCGCCAGCCGCCTCGACTCGATCAGGGTCCCTGGAAACACCATATATTTT. As protein: CASRLDSIRVPGNTIYF. J is TRBJ1-3 and V is TRBV5-1, with a tentative D call TRBD1 (5 bases). This CDR3 region has 17 residues. V was pared by 7 bases and J by 2 bases, with 22 bases between. The germline CDR1 and CDR2 sequences are SGHRS and YFSETQ.

The CDR3 is CASSQTSGREDTQYF. CDR3 nucleotides: TGCGCCAGCAGCCAGACTAGCGGGAGGGAGGATACGCAGTATTTT. The chain carries TRBV5-1 and TRBJ2-3; 14 bases are a match to TRBD2. The junction had 4 bases not matched to a gene; V was cut back by 4 bases and J by 6 bases. The CDR3 loop spans 15 amino acids. Germline V gene lookup returns CDR1 SGHRS and CDR2 YFSETQ.

The chain couples TRBV10-3 to TRBJ2-2; D may be TRBD1 or TRBD2 (5 bases each). CDR1 is ENHRY, CDR2 SYGVKD, per germline. The CDR3 runs 15 residues. The V end lost 4 bases, the J end lost 2 bases, and 11 bases lay between the germline ends. In DNA, the CDR3 is TGTGCCATCAGTGGAGGGCAGGGTAACACCGGGGAGCTGTTTTTT. This encodes CAISGGQGNTGELFF.